Reported below is one T cell receptor (beta chain). What it binds is not known. This record belongs to a study of T cells after yellow fever vaccination. Findings and limits, study-wide: FACS-sorted repertoires might harbor abundant contaminating clonotypes from the bulk population. Although the secondary response was weaker, it peaked faster, at day 5 versus 15. Most clones from primary vaccination resurfaced after the booster (around 97% CD4, 70% to 90% CD8).

The CDR3 runs to 14 residues. Per the germline V gene, CDR1 is SGHDN and CDR2 is FVKESK. The V gene lost 1 base and the J gene lost 2 bases, with 6 bases spanning the gap. Template-switching 5'RACE yielded the TCR cDNA; a universal primer site and UMIs were added in the process. MiXCR was run by TCRdb on the 5' RACE reads, yielding one entry per CDR3 protein. The profile shows 450,000 to 550,000 distinct CDR3 sequences, around 21% of them singletons. The chain combines TRBV14 with TRBJ2-1; tentatively, D is TRBD1 (5 bases). The specimen comprised PBMCs, sampled 15 days after the yellow fever booster vaccination. The clonotype was recovered from a man between 25 and 39 years old who received the YFV17D yellow fever vaccine. DNA for the CDR3: TGTGCCAGCAGCCAAGTGGGGCCCTACAATGAGCAGTTCTTC. Translated: CASSQVGPYNEQFF.